The 24 T cell receptor beta chains presented below share a single source sample, sequenced in a study of vaccination and CD4 T cells after COVID-19. Once obtained from cultured CD4+ T cells, the DNA was sequenced using the Oncomine TCR Beta short-read assay. TCRdb passed the PCR reads through MiXCR, listing each CDR3 protein once. Among over 15,000 distinct CDR3 sequences listed, approximately 48% were seen once. Their specific antigens are unknown. Treatment of the sample: approximately nine-day PBMC culture with coronavirus spike peptide pools or control peptides (ViraFEST assay). The specimen was CD4+ T cells from blood, cultured in vitro. The receptors shown here come from a human donor who had recovered from COVID-19.

This CDR3 is CASRTGRETYEQYF. CDR3 bases: TGTGCCAGCAGAACGGGACGGGAAACCTACGAGCAGTACTTC. The rearrangement uses TRBV6-1 and TRBJ2-7, with D perhaps assigned TRBD1 or TRBD2 (5 bases each). CDR3 length equals 14 residues. The germline V gene has CDR1 MNHNS and CDR2 SASEGT. Trimming cost V 6 bases and J 2 bases, with 14 bases left between them.

V and J are TRBV6-1 and TRBJ2-5, with TRBD1 matching 8 bases. The CDR3 runs to 14 residues. Germline-derived CDR1 and CDR2 are MNHNS and SASEGT. The J segment lost 5 bases and the V segment lost 6 bases, leaving 8 bases of the junction unmatched. CDR3 amino acids: CASRGLNRGETQYF. CDR3 nucleotide sequence: TGTGCCAGCAGAGGATTAAACAGGGGGGAGACCCAGTACTTC.

This chain connects TRBV12-3 or TRBV12-4 to TRBJ2-7, with 12 bases identical to TRBD2. V lost 3 bases, J lost 0 bases, and 0 bases stayed unmatched. The CDR3 is made up of 15 amino acids. CDR3 in amino acids: CASSLTSGSSYEQYF. CDR3 sequence (DNA): TGTGCCAGCAGTTTGACTAGCGGGAGCTCCTACGAGCAGTACTTC.

This rearrangement joins TRBV4-3 to TRBJ1-1; D unclear. Germline-derived CDR1 and CDR2 are LGHNA and YSLEER. This CDR3 comprises 15 residues. The germline V and J ends were trimmed by 6 bases and 2 bases, with 16 bases remaining between them. The chain's CDR3 is CASRGSLALNTEAFF. The DNA of the CDR3 is TGCGCCAGCAGGGGCAGTTTGGCCCTAAACACTGAAGCTTTCTTT.

This clonotype was seen only a few times. The V call is TRBV28, the J call TRBJ1-2, with D uncertain. V lost 6 bases to trimming and J lost 2 bases, with 16 bases between them. The CDR3 length is 15 residues. In germline, CDR1 is MDHEN, CDR2 SYDVKM. CDR3 sequence: CASSSGIGVNYGYTF. The CDR3 nucleotides read TGTGCCAGCAGCTCCGGGATAGGAGTAAACTATGGCTACACCTTC.

The gene calls are TRBV12-3 or TRBV12-4 and TRBJ2-2; no firm D call. There are 13 residues in the CDR3. Trimming cost V 6 bases and J 3 bases, with 8 bases left between them. DNA of the CDR3: TGTGCCAGCAGGGGGTTCTACACCGGGGAGCTGTTTTTT. It encodes CASRGFYTGELFF.

The rearrangement joins TRBV7-2 to TRBJ1-1, with D tentatively TRBD1 (6 bases). Trimming cost V 5 bases and J 1 base, with 14 bases left between them. CDR3 size: 15 residues. Germline CDR1 is SGHTA and CDR2 is FQGNSA. This CDR3 is CASSPTGNRNTEAFF. The CDR3 bases are TGTGCCAGCAGCCCAACAGGGAATCGGAACACTGAAGCTTTCTTT.

A few counts support this clonotype. V gene TRBV24-1 combines with J gene TRBJ1-2, with D maybe TRBD1 (5 bases). The CDR3 has 13 amino acids. CDR1 and CDR2 from the germline V gene are KGHDR and SFDVKD. V was trimmed by 3 bases and J by 8 bases, leaving 12 bases between them. DNA of the CDR3: TGTGCCACCAGTGATCGGGACGGCCTGGGCTACACCTTC. Translated: CATSDRDGLGYTF.

The chain links TRBV6-1 to TRBJ2-7, with D perhaps TRBD1 or TRBD2 (5 bases each). The CDR3 totals 16 residues. The V and J ends lost 2 bases and 3 bases respectively, with 17 bases between them. Germline CDR1 is MNHNS and CDR2 is SASEGT. The CDR3 protein is CASSEITAGSVYEQYF. CDR3 sequence (DNA): TGTGCCAGCAGTGAAATAACAGCAGGGAGCGTCTACGAGCAGTACTTC.

The chain recombines TRBV7-2 with TRBJ2-7, with 9 bases matching TRBD2. V dropped 2 bases and J dropped 5; count of bases not matched to a gene: 10. CDR3 length: 16 amino acids. CDR1 SGHTA and CDR2 FQGNSA come from the germline V gene. The chain's CDR3 is CASSLMRLAGRDEQYF. The CDR3 nucleotides are TGTGCCAGCAGCTTAATGCGGCTAGCGGGGAGGGACGAGCAGTACTTC. Drawing the rest from reference TRBV7-2 and TRBJ2-7, the complete variable domain is GAGVSQSPSNKVTEKGKDVELRCDPISGHTALYWYRQSLGQGLEFLIYFQGNSAPDKSGLPSDRFSAERTGGSVSTLTIQRTQQEDSAVYLCASSLMRLAGRDEQYFGPGTRLTVT.

The chain couples TRBV10-3 to TRBJ1-5, with no clear D. V dropped 4 bases and J dropped 2 bases, with 9 bases sitting between them. The CDR3 extends over 14 amino acids. From germline, CDR1 is ENHRY and CDR2 SYGVKD. DNA for the CDR3: TGTGCCATCAGTGCCCAATGGGGCAATCAGCCCCAGCATTTT. As protein: CAISAQWGNQPQHF.

The chain is built from TRBV19 and TRBJ2-5, with D perhaps TRBD1 or TRBD2 (5 bases each). The length of the CDR3 is 14 residues. Germline V gives CDR1 LNHDA, CDR2 SQIVND (reference sequence). V dropped 4 bases and J dropped 5 bases, with 14 bases sitting between them. CDR3 in amino acids: CASSKGRERETQYF. Here the CDR3 DNA reads TGTGCCAGTAGTAAAGGCAGGGAGCGGGAGACCCAGTACTTC. Variable domain in full (rest from reference TRBV19 and TRBJ2-5): DGGITQSPKYLFRKEGQNVTLSCEQNLNHDAMYWYRQDPGQGLRLIYYSQIVNDFQKGDIAEGYSVSREKKESFPLTVTSAQKNPTAFYLCASSKGRERETQYFGPGTRLLVL.

This clonotype turned up a few times. V is TRBV19 and J is TRBJ1-1; TRBD1 matches 7 bases. CDR1 and CDR2 (germline): LNHDA, SQIVND (reference sequence). V lost 5 bases and J lost 0; bases outside the gene matches: 9. The CDR3 is made up of 16 amino acids. The CDR3 nucleotides are TGTGCCAGTAGTCCCCCGGGACAGCTCATGAACACTGAAGCTTTCTTT. Its protein product is CASSPPGQLMNTEAFF.

The chain combines TRBV6-1 with TRBJ2-1, with 7 bases aligning to TRBD2. Germline V gene lookup returns CDR1 MNHNS and CDR2 SASEGT. The CDR3 loop spans 14 amino acids. V shed 5 bases, J shed 1 base, and the junction held 2 bases outside the gene matches. Written as DNA, the CDR3 is TGTGCCAGCAGTAAACTAGCGTCCTACAATGAGCAGTTCTTC. This sequence encodes CASSKLASYNEQFF.

The chain employs TRBV20-1 and TRBJ1-1; D unresolved. This CDR3 region has 13 residues. Germline V gene data show CDR1 as DFQATT and CDR2 as SNEGSKA (reference sequence). Trimming removed 3 bases from V and 0 bases from J, with 8 bases in between. This CDR3 reads CSASLDLNTEAFF. The DNA for the CDR3 is TGCAGTGCTAGCTTGGACCTGAACACTGAAGCTTTCTTT.

The V and J genes are TRBV2 and TRBJ1-5, with TRBD1 matching 9 bases. In germline, CDR1 is SNHLY, CDR2 FYNNEI. J was trimmed by 6 bases and V by 4 bases; bases with no gene match: 7. This CDR3 is 15 amino acids long. CDR3 in DNA: TGTGCCAGCAGTGCCACAGGGGGCGAAGGTCAGCCCCAGCATTTT. Translation gives CASSATGGEGQPQHF.

The chain employs TRBV19 and TRBJ2-2, with a weak D call TRBD2 (5 bases). CDR3 length: 13 residues. CDR1 is LNHDA and CDR2 is SQIVND in the germline V gene (reference sequence). V gave up 7 bases and J gave up 4 bases, with 10 bases separating them. CDR3: CASNGIGTGELFF. The CDR3 coding sequence is TGTGCCAGTAACGGGATAGGCACCGGGGAGCTGTTTTTT.

V usage is TRBV6-1 and J usage is TRBJ2-7, with 7 bases lining up with TRBD1. The CDR3 covers 15 residues. The V gene's germline CDR1 is MNHNS and CDR2 SASEGT. Trimming cost V 6 bases and J 1 base; bases outside gene matches: 9. CDR3 DNA: TGTGCCAGCAGAAAACAGGGGCCCCAATCCTACGAGCAGTACTTC. Translation: CASRKQGPQSYEQYF.

The gene calls are TRBV6-5 and TRBJ2-1, with D possibly matching TRBD2 (6 bases). Trimming removed 4 bases from V and 0 bases from J, with 10 bases in between. Germline V gene sequence: CDR1 MNHEY, CDR2 SVGAGI. The length of the CDR3 is 15 residues. CDR3 amino acids: CASSLNGGSYNEQFF. As DNA, the CDR3 is TGTGCCAGCAGTTTGAACGGGGGCTCCTACAATGAGCAGTTCTTC.

This clonotype occurred a few times. The chain recombines TRBV27 with TRBJ1-1, with D possibly being TRBD1 (6 bases). CDR3 length equals 14 residues. Germline CDR1 is MNHEY and CDR2 is SMNVEV (reference sequence). V lost 2 bases to trimming and J lost 1 base, with 8 bases between them. CDR3 loop: CASSLRGRNTEAFF. The DNA for the CDR3 is TGTGCCAGCAGTTTACGGGGGCGGAACACTGAAGCTTTCTTT.

This clonotype was seen a handful of times. The chain couples TRBV20-1 to TRBJ2-7; D is perhaps TRBD1 (6 bases). Germline CDR1 is DFQATT and CDR2 is SNEGSKA (reference sequence). This CDR3 has 14 amino acids. Trimming cost V 0 bases and J 7 bases, with 16 bases left between them. CDR3 coding DNA: TGCAGTGCTAGAGATAGATCAGGGGCAAGGGAGCAGTACTTC. Translation gives CSARDRSGAREQYF.

The gene calls are TRBV21-1 and TRBJ2-7; the D call of TRBD1 is as the table states it, not checked on the DNA. TRBV21-1 is reported as a pseudogene. The CDR3 extends over 14 amino acids. The CDR3 sequence: CASSKESRGHEQYF. The CDR3 nucleotides read TGTGCCAGCAGCAAAGAGAGCAGGGGGCACGAGCAGTACTTC.

The V call is TRBV7-2, the J call TRBJ2-7; maybe TRBD2 (5 bases). V was clipped by 2 bases and J by 0 bases, with 11 bases between them. In germline, CDR1 is SGHTA, CDR2 FQGNSA. The CDR3 runs to 15 residues. The CDR3 loop is CASSLRGPTSYEQYF. DNA of the CDR3: TGTGCCAGCAGCTTAAGAGGGCCTACCTCCTACGAGCAGTACTTC.

The chain couples TRBV27 to TRBJ1-6; a weak D match, TRBD1 (6 bases). The CDR3 loop spans 15 amino acids. Trimming took off 8 bases at V and 10 bases at J, with 21 bases between the two ends. The V gene's germline CDR1 is MNHEY and CDR2 SMNVEV (reference sequence). The CDR3 DNA follows: TGTGCCAGCTCGGACCGGGGGCCTTACACCTCACCCCTCCACTTT. Protein: CASSDRGPYTSPLHF.